This TCR beta chain derives from a study of CD8 T cells in Susac syndrome. Reverse transcription of about 0.5 to 1 ug RNA used random hexamers. TCRdb called the immunoSEQ multiplex PCR reads again in MiXCR, with one record for every CDR3 protein. The sample lists more than 85,000 distinct CDR3 sequences, roughly 94% occurring once. The V end lost 8 bases, the J end lost 2 bases, and 13 bases lay between the germline ends. Germline CDR1 and CDR2: SNHLY and FYNNEI. The CDR3 loop spans 13 amino acids. CD8+ and CD4+ T cells from blood underwent TCR beta sequencing, which was carried out in a high-throughput format.

The chain combines TRBV2 with TRBJ2-7, with a weak D call TRBD2 (7 bases). This clonotype was obtained from a human donor with Susac syndrome. The sample comprised CD4+ T cells from PBMCs. Written as DNA, the CDR3 is TGTGCCAGCGGCAAGCGGGACACCTACGAGCAGTACTTC. Translating it yields CASGKRDTYEQYF.